The 14 T cell receptor beta chains presented below share a single source sample, sequenced in a study of cytomegalovirus exposure and HLA in healthy donors. The PCR employed 60 Vbeta primers together with 13 Jbeta primers. Profiled with immunoSEQ multiplex PCR; TCRdb holds only in-frame clones, not every one. The repertoire includes a few hundred thousand clones, over 90% of them detected once, and about 1.7% sits in the top ten. The sequencing input was PBMCs. These receptors originate from a girl aged 2 to 10 in good health and CMV-seronegative.

In its sample, this clone was seen once. The chain has TRBV2 and TRBJ1-1; D possibly corresponds to TRBD1 (6 bases). The V gene's germline CDR1 is SNHLY and CDR2 FYNNEI. V lost 6 bases to trimming and J lost 3 bases, with 23 bases between them. CDR3 length: 17 amino acids. CDR3 sequence: CASSLRQGRDRDTEAFF. The CDR3 DNA follows: TGTGCCAGCAGCCTTCGCCAGGGGCGAGATAGGGACACTGAAGCTTTCTTT.

The gene calls are TRBV6-6 and TRBJ1-2, with TRBD1 identical over 10 bases. The ends lost 6 bases at V and 8 bases at J; junction bases unmatched: 12. CDR3 length equals 15 residues. The germline CDR1 and CDR2 sequences are MNHNY and SVGAGI (reference sequence). CDR3 sequence reads: CASSTETGGGKGYTF. The CDR3, as DNA: TGTGCCAGCAGCACTGAGACAGGGGGCGGGAAGGGCTACACCTTC.

The rearrangement uses TRBV11-2 and TRBJ2-1; 8 bases are a match to TRBD1. With V trimmed by 7 bases and J by 8 bases, 13 bases remained unmatched. CDR1 and CDR2 from the germline V gene are SGHAT and FQNNGV. The length of the CDR3 is 15 residues. Here the CDR3 reads CASTYRQGRIDEQFF. CDR3 sequence (DNA): TGTGCCAGCACCTACCGACAGGGGCGGATCGATGAGCAGTTCTTC.

This clone was detected once. This chain links TRBV9 with TRBJ2-2; perhaps TRBD1 as D (5 bases). Trimming took off 0 bases at V and 3 bases at J, with 12 bases between the two ends. The CDR3 extends over 16 amino acids. Germline V gene sequence: CDR1 SGDLS, CDR2 YYNGEE. As DNA, the CDR3 is TGTGCCAGCAGCGTAGTAGTGTGGGGCTACACCGGGGAGCTGTTTTTT. This gives the protein CASSVVVWGYTGELFF.

The gene calls are TRBV27 and TRBJ2-5, with TRBD2 matching 13 bases. Germline V gives CDR1 MNHEY, CDR2 SMNVEV (reference sequence). V was clipped by 9 bases and J by 7 bases; unmatched bases: 5. There are 13 residues in the CDR3. The CDR3 DNA is TGTGCCAGTCGACTAGCGGGGGGCCGGACCCAGTACTTC. Translation: CASRLAGGRTQYF.

In this sample, this clone turned up once. This sequence joins TRBV5-6 and TRBJ2-7; D is uncertain. The CDR3 consists of 13 residues. With 4 bases removed from V and 6 bases from J, the gap between germline ends came to 14 bases. CDR1 is SGHDT and CDR2 is YYEEEE in the germline V gene. CDR3 in DNA: TGTGCCAGCAGCCCGGGTCCGATGGGCGAGCAGTACTTC. This gives the protein CASSPGPMGEQYF. The full variable domain, its missing parts supplied by reference TRBV5-6 and TRBJ2-7, is DAGVTQSPTHLIKTRGQQVTLRCSPKSGHDTVSWYQQALGQGPQFIFQYYEEEERQRGNFPDRFSGHQFPNYSSELNVNALLLGDSALYLCASSPGPMGEQYFGPGTRLTVT.

This clone was picked up one time. This chain links TRBV19 with TRBJ2-7; 14 bases are shared with TRBD2. The junction had 3 bases not matched to a gene; V was cut back by 6 bases and J by 5 bases. The length of the CDR3 is 14 residues. CDR1 LNHDA and CDR2 SQIVND come from the germline V gene (reference sequence). The CDR3 region is CASSPGLAGDEQYF. In DNA form, the CDR3 reads TGTGCCAGTAGCCCGGGACTAGCGGGAGACGAGCAGTACTTC.

This chain joins TRBV28 and TRBJ1-2; 7 bases are a match to TRBD1. Germline V gives CDR1 MDHEN, CDR2 SYDVKM. This CDR3 has 15 amino acids. J gave up 4 bases and V 3 bases, and 8 bases lay outside the gene matches. DNA for the CDR3: TGTGCCAGCAGTTTCCGCAGACAGGGATCCTATGGCTACACCTTC. Amino acids: CASSFRRQGSYGYTF.

This sequence joins TRBV7-9 and TRBJ2-2; D possibly corresponds to TRBD1 (5 bases). The CDR3 runs to 15 residues. CDR1 and CDR2 (germline): SEHNR, FQNEAQ (reference sequence). V was trimmed by 5 bases and J by 1 base, leaving 11 bases between them. The CDR3 coding sequence is TGTGCCAGCAGCGAACACAGGAAGAACACCGGGGAGCTGTTTTTT. It yields the protein CASSEHRKNTGELFF.

Here the CDR3 reads CAITQGFGYGYTF. The CDR3 region has the DNA TGTGCCATCACCCAGGGGTTCGGCTATGGCTACACCTTC. V usage is TRBV10-3 and J usage is TRBJ1-2; TRBD1 might be the D (6 bases). Per the germline V gene, CDR1 is ENHRY and CDR2 is SYGVKD. The CDR3 extends over 13 amino acids. The germline V and J ends were trimmed by 7 bases and 4 bases, with 13 bases remaining between them.

This chain links TRBV28 with TRBJ2-7, with D unresolved. Trimming removed 8 bases at V and 0 bases at J, with 8 bases between. Germline loops: CDR1 MDHEN, CDR2 SYDVKM. The CDR3 has 12 residues. Here the CDR3 DNA reads TGTGCCAGCCGAACGGGCTCCTACGAGCAGTACTTC. Protein product: CASRTGSYEQYF.

The chain recombines TRBV11-2 with TRBJ1-6, with D tentatively TRBD1 (5 bases). Between the trimmed V and J ends, which lost 5 bases and 7 bases, there was a span of 18 bases. CDR1 and CDR2 from the germline V gene are SGHAT and FQNNGV. The CDR3 has 16 residues. The CDR3: CASSPGGSRVNSPLHF. CDR3 coding DNA: TGTGCCAGCAGCCCGGGGGGGTCCAGGGTGAATTCACCCCTCCACTTT.

This clone was found once. The rearrangement joins TRBV10-3 to TRBJ2-7, with D tentatively TRBD1 (6 bases). V was clipped by 7 bases and J by 5 bases, with 15 bases between them. The CDR3 consists of 13 residues. Germline CDR1 and CDR2: ENHRY and SYGVKD. For the CDR3, the DNA is TGTGCCATCAAGGGGGACACTTCCGACGAGCAGTACTTC. Translated: CAIKGDTSDEQYF.

The chain employs TRBV5-1 and TRBJ2-7; tentatively, D is TRBD2 (5 bases). Looked up from germline, CDR1 is SGHRS and CDR2 is YFSETQ. This CDR3 spans 16 amino acids. Trimming removed 2 bases from V and 3 bases from J, with 18 bases in between. CDR3 loop: CASSFLVGEGDYEQYF. The CDR3, as DNA: TGCGCCAGCAGCTTTTTGGTCGGGGAAGGAGACTACGAGCAGTACTTC.